This TCR beta chain emerged from a study of blood T cell repertoires in COVID-19. Background on the study: Acute and convalescent COVID-19 samples came from the United States, Italy and Spain.

The CDR3 loop spans 14 amino acids. Deletions cut 4 bases from V and 1 base from J, with 11 bases between. Per the germline V gene, CDR1 is SGHRS and CDR2 is YFSETQ. Methods used by the authors: Cell counts per sample came from amplifying reference gene primers. TCRdb keeps only in-frame clones here, not all; method: immunoSEQ multiplex PCR. V and J calls and clone size are given by that table; D and trimming were obtained from the DNA. The table has under 300,000 clones, approximately 83% seen once. The sequencing sample was made of peripheral blood. The chain combines TRBV5-1 with TRBJ1-2; the D gene is possibly TRBD1 (5 bases). The source of this sequence is a man younger than 40 who had recovered from COVID-19. CDR3 bases: TGCGCCAGCAGCCCGCAGGGAATTAACTATGGCTACACCTTC. It encodes CASSPQGINYGYTF.